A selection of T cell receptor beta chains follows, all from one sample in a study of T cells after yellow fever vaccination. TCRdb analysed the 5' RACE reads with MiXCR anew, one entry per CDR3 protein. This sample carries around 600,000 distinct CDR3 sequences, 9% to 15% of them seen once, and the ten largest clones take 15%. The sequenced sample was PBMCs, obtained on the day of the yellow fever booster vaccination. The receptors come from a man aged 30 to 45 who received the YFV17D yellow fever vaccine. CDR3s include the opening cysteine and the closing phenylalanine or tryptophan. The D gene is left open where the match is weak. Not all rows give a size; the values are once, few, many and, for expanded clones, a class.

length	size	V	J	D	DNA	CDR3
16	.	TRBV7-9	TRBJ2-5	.	TGTGCCAGCAGCTTTGGGGGTCGAGGGGGCCAAGAGACCCAGTACTTC	CASSFGGRGGQETQYF
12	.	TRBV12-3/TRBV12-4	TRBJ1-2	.	TGTGCCAGCAGTTGGGGAGAAGACGGCTACACCTTC	CASSWGEDGYTF
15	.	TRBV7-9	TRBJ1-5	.	TGTGCCAGCAGCTTAGCTGGAGGGTATGATCAGCCCCAGCATTTT	CASSLAGGYDQPQHF
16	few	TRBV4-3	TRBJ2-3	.	TGCGCCAGCAGCCAAGATCCCGGCGGGGGCACAGATACGCAGTATTTT	CASSQDPGGGTDTQYF
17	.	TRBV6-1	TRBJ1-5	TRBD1	TGTGCCAGCAGCCAACCGTCGGGACAGGGACCAAATCAGCCCCAGCATTTT	CASSQPSGQGPNQPQHF
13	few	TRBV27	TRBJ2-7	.	TGTGCCAGCAGTTCGGTAGAGAGCCGGTGGCAGTACTTC	CASSSVESRWQYF
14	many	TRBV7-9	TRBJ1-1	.	TGTGCCAGCAACCGGCAGGGCGGAAGTACTGAAGCTTTCTTT	CASNRQGGSTEAFF
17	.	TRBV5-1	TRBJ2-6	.	TGCGCCAGCAGCTGGGACATGAGAAGCTCTGGGGCCAACGTCCTGACTTTC	CASSWDMRSSGANVLTF
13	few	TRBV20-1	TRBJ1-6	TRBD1	TGCAGTGTCCGGGACAGGGCGAATTCACCCCTCCACTTT	CSVRDRANSPLHF
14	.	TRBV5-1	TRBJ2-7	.	TGCGCCAGCAGCATGGACAGACCCTACTACGAGCAGTACTTC	CASSMDRPYYEQYF
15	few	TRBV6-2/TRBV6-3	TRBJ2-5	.	TGTGCCAGCAGCTCAAGACTGGAGACCCAAGAGACCCAGTACTTC	CASSSRLETQETQYF
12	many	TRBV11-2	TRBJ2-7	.	TGTGCCAGCAGCTCCCTCGATAGCGAGCAGTACTTC	CASSSLDSEQYF
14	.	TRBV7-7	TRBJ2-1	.	TGTGCCAGCAGCCAAGCACAGGGTCGCGATGAGCAGTTCTTC	CASSQAQGRDEQFF
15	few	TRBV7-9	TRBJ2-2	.	TGTGCCAGCAGCCGGCAGGGTTCTGTTACCGGGGAGCTGTTTTTT	CASSRQGSVTGELFF
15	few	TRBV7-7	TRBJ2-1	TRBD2	TGTGCTAGCAGCCGTACCCCGATAGCGGGAGGGAAGCAGTTCTTC	CASSRTPIAGGKQFF
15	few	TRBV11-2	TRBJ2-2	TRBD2	TGTGCCAGCAGCCGCGGGAGCCCGAACACCGGGGAGCTGTTTTTT	CASSRGSPNTGELFF
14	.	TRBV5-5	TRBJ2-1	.	TGTGCCAGCAGTCCTACTTATTTTTACAATGAGCAGTTCTTC	CASSPTYFYNEQFF
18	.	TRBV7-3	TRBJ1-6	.	TGTGCCAGCAGCTTAACGAAAGGGGGTCGGCTTTATAATTCACCCCTCCACTTT	CASSLTKGGRLYNSPLHF
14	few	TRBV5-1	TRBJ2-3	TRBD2	TGCGCCAGCAGCTTCCTAGCGGGAGCGGATACGCAGTATTTT	CASSFLAGADTQYF
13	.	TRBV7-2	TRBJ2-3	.	TGTGCCAGCAGCTCAGGCTTTTGGGATACGCAGTATTTT	CASSSGFWDTQYF
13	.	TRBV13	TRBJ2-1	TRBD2	TGTGCCAGCAGCCCCAGACTAGCGCCAGGGGAGTTCTTC	CASSPRLAPGEFF
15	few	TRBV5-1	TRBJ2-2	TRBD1	TGCGCCAGCACGCAGATGACAGGGGGCACCGGGGAGCTGTTTTTT	CASTQMTGGTGELFF
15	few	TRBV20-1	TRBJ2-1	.	TGCAGTGCTATTCTTGGGGGGCCGGGGCGGGATGAGCAGTTCTTC	CSAILGGPGRDEQFF
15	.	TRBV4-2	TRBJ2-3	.	TGTGCCAGCAGCCAAGCCCAGCGGAAGTCAGATACGCAGTATTTT	CASSQAQRKSDTQYF
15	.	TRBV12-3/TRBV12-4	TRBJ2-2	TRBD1	TGTGCCAGCAGCCCAGGGACAGAGAACACCGGGGAGCTGTTTTTT	CASSPGTENTGELFF
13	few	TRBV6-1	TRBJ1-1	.	TGTGCCAGCAGAAACGACATGAACACTGAAGCTTTCTTT	CASRNDMNTEAFF
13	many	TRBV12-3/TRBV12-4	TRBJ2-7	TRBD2	TGTGCCAGCAGCCCCTCGGGGGGACGCGAGCAGTACTTC	CASSPSGGREQYF
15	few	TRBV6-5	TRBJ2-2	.	TGTGCCAGCAGTTACGAACAGGGCGGAACCGGGGAGCTGTTTTTT	CASSYEQGGTGELFF
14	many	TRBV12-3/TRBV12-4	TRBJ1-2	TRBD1	TGTGCCAGCAGTTTCGACAGGGGGGACTATGGCTACACCTTC	CASSFDRGDYGYTF
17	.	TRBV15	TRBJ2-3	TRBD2	TGTGCCACCAGCAGAGGCGGGGGACTAGCGGGCACAGATACGCAGTATTTT	CATSRGGGLAGTDTQYF
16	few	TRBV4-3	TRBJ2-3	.	TGCGCCAGCAGCCAAGATCTTGCGGGGAGCACAGATACGCAGTATTTT	CASSQDLAGSTDTQYF
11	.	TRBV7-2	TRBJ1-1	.	TGTGCCAGCAGCTCCGCCTCTGAAGCTTTCTTT	CASSSASEAFF
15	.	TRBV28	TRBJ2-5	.	TGTGCCAGTCCTTCAAGAAAGGGTATCCAAGAGACCCAGTACTTC	CASPSRKGIQETQYF
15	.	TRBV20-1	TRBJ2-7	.	TGCAGTGCTAGAGATGGAAGAGGTCCCTCCTACGAGCAGTACTTC	CSARDGRGPSYEQYF
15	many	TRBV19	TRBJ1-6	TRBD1	TGTGCCAGTAGTAACCAACAGGGGGACAATTCACCCCTCCACTTT	CASSNQQGDNSPLHF
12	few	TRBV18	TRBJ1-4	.	TGTGCCAGCTCACCAGGCGCTTGGAAACTGTTTTTT	CASSPGAWKLFF
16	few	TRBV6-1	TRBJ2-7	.	TGTGCCAGCAGTGCGCGACAGTCCCCGGGGTCTTACGAGCAGTACTTC	CASSARQSPGSYEQYF
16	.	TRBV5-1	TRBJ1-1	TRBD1	TGCGCCAGCAGCTTGGCGGGACAGGGCAAACGGACTGAAGCTTTCTTT	CASSLAGQGKRTEAFF
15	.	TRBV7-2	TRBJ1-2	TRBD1	TGTGCCAGCAGCTTTAACCGGGACAGGACTTATGGCTACACCTTC	CASSFNRDRTYGYTF
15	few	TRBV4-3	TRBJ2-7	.	TGCGCCAGCAGCCAAGGGAGGGGCCGGACCTACGAGCAGTACTTC	CASSQGRGRTYEQYF
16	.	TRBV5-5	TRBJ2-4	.	TGTGCCAGCAGCTTGGAAGGCGGCTTAGCCAAAAACATTCAGTACTTC	CASSLEGGLAKNIQYF
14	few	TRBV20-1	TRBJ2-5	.	TGCAGTGCTCAGTCGGGAAGATCCCAAGAGACCCAGTACTTC	CSAQSGRSQETQYF
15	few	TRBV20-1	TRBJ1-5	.	TGCAGTGCTAGAGGGTGGGCAGGGAATGATCAGCCCCAGCATTTT	CSARGWAGNDQPQHF
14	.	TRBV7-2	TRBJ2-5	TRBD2	TGTGCCAGCAGATCTTCTAGCGGGAGAGAGACCCAGTACTTC	CASRSSSGRETQYF
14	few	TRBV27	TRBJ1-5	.	TGTGCCAGCAGACCGGACATTTTGAATCAGCCCCAGCATTTT	CASRPDILNQPQHF
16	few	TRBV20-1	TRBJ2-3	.	TGCAGTGCTAGACCAGGCGGGCCTAGCGTTGCAGATACGCAGTATTTT	CSARPGGPSVADTQYF
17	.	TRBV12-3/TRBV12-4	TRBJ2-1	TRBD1	TGTGCCAGCAGTTGGGAAGGGGGCGCCGAAACCCACAATGAGCAGTTCTTC	CASSWEGGAETHNEQFF
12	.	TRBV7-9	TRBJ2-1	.	TGTGCCAGCAGCTTATTTCACAATGAGCAGTTCTTC	CASSLFHNEQFF
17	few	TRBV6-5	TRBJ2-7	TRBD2	TGTGCCAGCAGTTACGGTGGAGTGGGAGGGAGCTCCTACGAGCAGTACTTC	CASSYGGVGGSSYEQYF
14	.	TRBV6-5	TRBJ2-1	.	TGTGCCAGCAGTTACAACAGGGGAGGCCATGAGCAGTTCTTC	CASSYNRGGHEQFF
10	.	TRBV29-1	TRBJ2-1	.	TGCAGCGTTGAAGTAGGGGAGCAGTTCTTC	CSVEVGEQFF
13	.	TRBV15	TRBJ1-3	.	TGTGCCACCAGCCCGAGTACCGGAAACACCATATATTTT	CATSPSTGNTIYF
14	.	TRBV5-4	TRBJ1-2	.	TGTGCCAGCAAACTCGACAGCGGAATCTATGGCTACACCTTC	CASKLDSGIYGYTF
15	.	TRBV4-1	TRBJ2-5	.	TGCGCCAGCAGCCAAGTGTTCGACACCCAAGAGACCCAGTACTTC	CASSQVFDTQETQYF
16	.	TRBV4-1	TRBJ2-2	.	TGCGCCAGCAGCCAGGAGGGACACTCTAGCACCGGGGAGCTGTTTTTT	CASSQEGHSSTGELFF
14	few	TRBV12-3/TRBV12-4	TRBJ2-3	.	TGTGCCACAAGTGGTGAGAGAGGCGGTGGTACGCAGTATTTT	CATSGERGGGTQYF
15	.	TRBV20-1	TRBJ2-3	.	TGCAGTGCTAGAGGGTATTACGACAGCACAGATACGCAGTATTTT	CSARGYYDSTDTQYF